Listed here are 8 T cell receptor delta chains from one sample, sequenced in a study of γδ T cells in repeated Plasmodium falciparum infection. TCRdb ran CATT on the multiplex PCR reads. The data contain about 89,000 delta-chain clones, about 1.5% of them singletons. Bulk repertoires came from Vgamma9/Vdelta2+ or Vdelta2-negative gammadelta T cells flow-sorted from PBMC. Specimen: gamma-delta T cells from blood. The origin of the receptors is a pool of human donors (malaria-infected and uninfected, not separated).

Points on this clone: The TCRdb protein, from a much larger clone, departs from this DNA's translation at residue 7, likely by read error; the protein shown derives from the DNA. The chain recombines TRDV1 with TRDJ2, with D maybe TRDD3 (5 bases). V was shortened by 2 bases and J by 3 bases, with 16 bases between the two germline ends. This CDR3 is 17 amino acids long. The germline V gene encodes CDR1 TSWWSYY and CDR2 QGS. The CDR3 bases are TGTGCTCTTGGGGAAGTAGCACTGGATCCAGTGACAGCACAACTCTTCTTT. The encoded protein is CALGEVALDPVTAQLFF.

This clone was counted between two and nine times. Since a far larger clone is one base different, this is likely a read error. The same CDR3 also results from other DNA sequences found in this sample. J is TRDJ1 and V is TRDV1, with D perhaps being TRDD2 or TRDD3 (7 bases each). TCRdb supplies no J gene; here it was assigned by aligning the nucleotide sequence to germline. CDR1 is TSWWSYY, CDR2 QGS, per germline. This CDR3 is built from 25 residues. CDR3 sequence: CALGELHIEGLPHTGALDYTDKLIF. In DNA form, the CDR3 reads TGTGCTCTTGGGGAACTACACATAGAAGGCCTTCCTCATACTGGGGCCCTTGACTACACCGACAAACTCATCTTT.

There are a few counts of this clone. This DNA translates differently at residue 4 from the TCRdb protein, which is that of a much larger clone; a read error is likely, and the protein shown is the DNA's own translation. The rearrangement uses TRDV1 and TRDJ1, with no clear D. The J gene, left out of TCRdb, was set here by checking the DNA against germline. Per the germline V gene, CDR1 is TSWWSYY and CDR2 is QGS. The CDR3 loop spans 16 amino acids. The DNA of the CDR3 is TGTGCTCTTGAGGAAACAAGGGCCGCGTACACCGATAAACTCATCTTT. Residues: CALEETRAAYTDKLIF.

Turning to this clone: A read error is the likely source, as a far larger clone sits one nucleotide away. Distinct nucleotide sequences in the sample also encode this CDR3. This sequence joins TRDV1 and TRDJ4, with 11 bases fitting TRDD3. TCRdb lists no J gene, so it was determined here by aligning the DNA to germline. CDR3 length: 25 amino acids. V shed 4 bases, J shed 3 bases, and the junction held 37 bases outside the gene matches. Germline CDR1 reads TSWWSYY; CDR2 reads QGS. The CDR3 protein is CALGGPHGRLVPIDHVLGDKGPLIF. CDR3 nucleotide sequence: TGTGCTCTTGGGGGTCCCCATGGGCGGCTTGTCCCAATCGACCATGTACTGGGGGATAAAGGACCCCTGATCTTT.

This chain links TRDV1 with TRDJ1; possibly TRDD3 for D (6 bases). TCRdb is silent on the J gene; assignment here came from matching the DNA to germline. Looked up from germline, CDR1 is TSWWSYY and CDR2 is QGS. V was shortened by 2 bases and J by 7 bases, with 23 bases between the two germline ends. This CDR3 comprises 17 residues. CDR3 region: CALGERSGTSLGFKLIF. CDR3 coding DNA: TGTGCTCTTGGGGAAAGGTCCGGTACGTCCCTGGGGTTTAAACTCATCTTT.

For this clone: This DNA's translation differs at residue 8 from TCRdb's protein, which comes from a much larger clone; a read error is likely, and the protein shown is translated from the DNA. The rearrangement uses TRDV2 and TRDJ1, with 7 positions matching TRDD3. V dropped 1 base and J dropped 8; count of bases not matched to a gene: 15. Germline V CDR1 and CDR2: GEAIGNYY, EKD. The CDR3 is 16 residues long. CDR3 sequence: CACDTLGYTDKGKLIF. Here the CDR3 DNA reads TGTGCCTGTGACACACTGGGGTATACGGATAAAGGGAAACTCATCTTT.

Details on this clone: TCRdb pairs this DNA with a much larger clone's protein that differs at residue 18, likely a read error; the protein shown was translated from the DNA. The V gene is TRDV1, the J gene TRDJ1; TRDD2 might be the D (5 bases). This CDR3 is built from 21 residues. Germline V gene lookup returns CDR1 TSWWSYY and CDR2 QGS. Written as DNA, the CDR3 is TGTGCTCTTGGGGAACTAAGTACCTACGCCTTCAACATGCCGTACACCGATCAACTCATCTTT. This gives the protein CALGELSTYAFNMPYTDQLIF.

On this clone itself: A far more abundant clone sits one base away, making this likely a read error. The gene calls are TRDV1 and TRDJ1; D is ambiguous. TCRdb leaves out the J gene; it was filled in here by matching the DNA to germline. Trimming stripped 2 bases from V and 0 bases from J, with 13 bases between. Germline assignment: CDR1 TSWWSYY and CDR2 QGS. CDR3 length equals 16 residues. The CDR3 region has the DNA TGTGCTCTTGGGGAATACCCAGGACTCTACACCGATAAACTCATCTTT. Amino acids: CALGEYPGLYTDKLIF.